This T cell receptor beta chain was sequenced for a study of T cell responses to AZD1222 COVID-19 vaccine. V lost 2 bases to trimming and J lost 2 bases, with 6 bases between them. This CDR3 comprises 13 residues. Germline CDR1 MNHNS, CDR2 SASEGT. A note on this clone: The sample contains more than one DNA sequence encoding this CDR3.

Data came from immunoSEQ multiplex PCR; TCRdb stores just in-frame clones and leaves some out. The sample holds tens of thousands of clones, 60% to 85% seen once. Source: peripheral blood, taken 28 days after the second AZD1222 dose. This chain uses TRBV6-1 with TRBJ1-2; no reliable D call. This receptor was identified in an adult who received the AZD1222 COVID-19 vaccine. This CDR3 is CASSEWGNYGYTF. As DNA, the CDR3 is TGTGCCAGCAGTGAATGGGGAAACTATGGCTACACCTTC.